This entry is about one TCR beta chain. Its antigen is not identified. It may be a read error: a sequence one base away is much more abundant. For the second PCR, which ran for 7 to 11 cycles, a sample-barcoded 5' primer and a J-beta primer mix were used. Tagging of each cDNA molecule was performed by a template-switch adaptor with 12 random nucleotides. Using its own MiXCR run on the 5' RACE reads, TCRdb lists one record per CDR3 protein. The data contain 870,000 or so distinct CDR3 sequences, 25% to 30% of them seen just once; the ten biggest clones take up 17%. The authors drew approximately 9 milliliters of peripheral blood from each donor. Per the germline V gene, CDR1 is DFQATT and CDR2 is SNEGSKA (reference sequence). V shed 0 bases and J shed 8 bases, with 22 bases lying between them. This CDR3 comprises 16 residues. This entry comes from a study of blood T cells in healthy people across ages.

Study-level results: Strong correlation was found linking TCR beta diversity to naive T cell percentage.

This sequence joins TRBV20-1 and TRBJ1-2; D is perhaps TRBD1 (6 bases). The source material was blood. This clonotype was obtained from a woman at least 80 years old in good health. The DNA of the CDR3 is TGCAGTGCTAGAGATGAATTGGCTGCGGAGGGGGTAGGCTACACCTTC. Encoded protein: CSARDELAAEGVGYTF.